This T cell receptor beta chain derives from a study of T cell responses to AZD1222 COVID-19 vaccine. Here immunoSEQ multiplex PCR was the method, and the copy in TCRdb shows in-frame clones only, minus some. The profile covers approximately 130,000 clones, with about 90% appearing a single time and over 5% taken by the ten largest. The CDR3 contains 11 residues. CDR1 is LNHDA, CDR2 SQIVND, per germline (reference sequence). Trimming took 6 bases from V and 8 from J, leaving 10 bases between them. This receptor was identified in an adult in good health. Material: peripheral blood, obtained on day 0 of AZD1222 vaccination. The chain uses TRBV19 and TRBJ1-1; TRBD1 is a possible D gene (6 bases). CDR3 region: CASSWGGEAFF. The CDR3, as DNA: TGTGCCAGTAGCTGGGGGGGCGAAGCTTTCTTT. Full variable domain (missing parts from reference TRBV19 and TRBJ1-1): DGGITQSPKYLFRKEGQNVTLSCEQNLNHDAMYWYRQDPGQGLRLIYYSQIVNDFQKGDIAEGYSVSREKKESFPLTVTSAQKNPTAFYLCASSWGGEAFFGQGTRLTVV.